A selection of T cell receptor beta chains follows, all from one sample in a study of spatial heterogeneity in lung cancer. TCRdb re-called the 5' RACE reads through MiXCR, storing one row per CDR3 protein. Of some 11,000 distinct CDR3 sequences in the sample, around 6% are singletons; the top ten hold approximately 30%. The source was PBMCs, collected at surgery. These receptors originate from a male donor with early-stage non-small cell lung cancer. CDR3s include the opening cysteine and the closing phenylalanine or tryptophan. Fields, in order: D gene, J gene, V gene, CDR3 length, clone size, CDR3 protein, CDR3 DNA. D genes are given only for firm matches. Clone size is shown for a subset of rows, as once, few, many or a class of expanded clone.

- TRBJ2-2 TRBV2 12 many CASGLYTGELFF TGTGCCAGCGGACTTTACACCGGGGAGCTGTTTTTT
- TRBJ2-2 TRBV7-9 17 few CASSLPWDSPGTGELFF TGTGCCAGCAGCCTCCCTTGGGACTCCCCGGGGACCGGGGAGCTGTTTTTT
- TRBJ1-1 TRBV7-2 13 many CASSFRGPTEAFF TGTGCCAGCAGCTTCAGGGGTCCCACTGAAGCTTTCTTT
TRBD1 TRBJ1-1 TRBV5-1 15 many CASSLGSGGAAEAFF TGCGCCAGCAGCTTGGGGTCAGGGGGAGCGGCTGAAGCTTTCTTT
TRBD1 TRBJ1-6 TRBV7-9 14 - CASSQGVYNSPLHF TGTGCCAGCAGTCAGGGGGTCTATAATTCACCCCTCCACTTT
TRBD2 TRBJ2-2 TRBV11-2 15 many CASSSPSGSTGELFF TGTGCCAGCAGCTCACCTAGCGGGAGCACCGGGGAGCTGTTTTTT
TRBD1 TRBJ2-7 TRBV28 16 many CASSPPGTGGSYEQYF TGTGCCAGCAGTCCCCCTGGGACAGGGGGCTCCTACGAGCAGTACTTC
TRBD2 TRBJ2-7 TRBV7-2 14 medium-sized CASSPGTSSYEQYF TGTGCCAGCAGCCCCGGGACTAGCTCCTACGAGCAGTACTTC
- TRBJ2-1 TRBV2 14 - CASRNGSGYNEQFF TGTGCCAGCAGAAACGGGAGCGGTTACAATGAGCAGTTCTTC
- TRBJ1-1 TRBV6-1 13 - CASRPTGNTEAFF TGTGCCAGCAGACCCACAGGGAACACTGAAGCTTTCTTT
TRBD1 TRBJ2-3 TRBV29-1 15 medium-sized CSVAVARGPTDTQYF TGCAGCGTGGCAGTAGCTAGGGGGCCCACAGATACGCAGTATTTT
- TRBJ2-5 TRBV3-1 14 - CASSQMGAEETQYF TGTGCCAGCAGCCAGATGGGAGCTGAAGAGACCCAGTACTTC
TRBD1 TRBJ1-1 TRBV29-1 13 - CSVRTGQNTEAFF TGCAGCGTTCGGACAGGCCAGAACACTGAAGCTTTCTTT
- TRBJ1-4 TRBV29-1 14 medium-sized CSALLGTSNEKLFF TGCAGCGCCCTGTTAGGCACCTCTAATGAAAAACTGTTTTTT
TRBD2 TRBJ2-1 TRBV29-1 16 many CSVERLAGVSYNEQFF TGCAGCGTTGAGCGGCTAGCGGGAGTTTCATACAATGAGCAGTTCTTC
TRBD1 TRBJ1-5 TRBV12-3/TRBV12-4 12 - CASKGANQPQHF TGTGCCAGCAAGGGGGCAAATCAGCCCCAGCATTTT
- TRBJ1-1 TRBV18 14 many CASSPTNMNTEAFF TGTGCCAGCTCACCAACCAACATGAACACTGAAGCTTTCTTT
- TRBJ2-6 TRBV4-1 16 medium-sized CASSQEGASGANVLTF TGCGCCAGCAGCCAAGAAGGGGCCTCTGGGGCCAACGTCCTGACTTTC
- TRBJ2-7 TRBV20-1 13 few CSAAPREIYEQYF TGCAGTGCTGCCCCCCGGGAGATCTACGAGCAGTACTTC
- TRBJ1-4 TRBV7-9 14 medium-sized CASSFPGQGEKLFF TGTGCCAGCAGCTTCCCGGGCCAAGGGGAAAAACTGTTTTTT
- TRBJ1-4 TRBV6-6 14 many CASSYFTGTEKLFF TGTGCCAGCAGTTACTTCACCGGGACAGAAAAACTGTTTTTT
- TRBJ1-3 TRBV7-9 14 - CASGKTSSGNTIYF TGTGCCAGCGGGAAGACGAGCTCTGGAAACACCATATATTTT
TRBD1 TRBJ1-5 TRBV6-1 15 many CASSEVAGGIQPQHF TGTGCCAGCAGTGAAGTCGCAGGGGGAATTCAGCCCCAGCATTTT
TRBD1 TRBJ2-5 TRBV6-1 15 many CASSERDRSRWTQYF TGTGCCAGCAGTGAAAGGGACAGATCAAGATGGACCCAGTACTTC
TRBD1 TRBJ1-1 TRBV9 14 few CASSATGTNTEAFF TGTGCCAGCAGCGCGACAGGGACGAACACTGAAGCTTTCTTT
- TRBJ2-3 TRBV20-1 14 - CSARGSSFLDTQYF TGCAGTGCTAGAGGCTCCAGTTTCCTAGATACGCAGTATTTT
TRBD1 TRBJ2-1 TRBV7-9 12 - CASGTGGNEQFF TGTGCCAGCGGGACAGGGGGCAATGAGCAGTTCTTC
- TRBJ1-5 TRBV30 13 many CAWSENTNQPQHF TGTGCCTGGAGTGAGAACACTAATCAGCCCCAGCATTTT
- TRBJ2-1 TRBV5-6 14 few CASRTVGADNEQFF TGTGCCAGCAGGACCGTAGGGGCAGACAATGAGCAGTTCTTC
TRBD2 TRBJ2-7 TRBV6-6 17 many CASSTPGLAGGPYEQYF TGTGCCAGCAGTACGCCGGGACTAGCGGGAGGGCCATACGAGCAGTACTTC
- TRBJ2-5 TRBV4-2 14 few CASSQLQSPETQYF TGTGCCAGCAGCCAGCTACAGAGTCCGGAGACCCAGTACTTC
- TRBJ2-3 TRBV3-1 14 few CASSQDMAPDTQYF TGTGCCAGCAGCCAAGATATGGCGCCGGATACGCAGTATTTT
- TRBJ2-1 TRBV11-2 16 many CASSLVRGTLNNEQFF TGTGCCAGCAGCTTAGTTCGTGGGACCCTAAACAATGAGCAGTTCTTC
TRBD1 TRBJ2-2 TRBV6-6 15 few CATSRDSANTGELFF TGTGCCACCTCTCGGGACAGCGCGAACACCGGGGAGCTGTTTTTT
- TRBJ1-1 TRBV4-1 13 many CASSQVPTAEAFF TGCGCCAGCAGCCAAGTACCGACAGCTGAAGCTTTCTTT
TRBD1 TRBJ2-2 TRBV19 14 few CASRLTGASVELFF TGTGCCAGTAGACTGACAGGGGCCTCGGTGGAGCTGTTTTTT
TRBD1 TRBJ1-2 TRBV5-1 14 many CATKPRGGNYGYTF TGCGCCACCAAACCCAGGGGGGGAAACTATGGCTACACCTTC
- TRBJ2-6 TRBV7-2 18 - CASSSLYWRSTGANVLTF TGTGCCAGCAGCTCGCTTTATTGGCGCTCAACTGGGGCCAACGTCCTGACTTTC
TRBD2 TRBJ2-7 TRBV7-9 16 few CASSLGSSGRWYEQYF TGTGCCAGCAGCTTAGGGTCTAGCGGGAGGTGGTACGAGCAGTACTTC
- TRBJ2-6 TRBV29-1 17 medium-sized CSVEVTGDPTGANVLTF TGCAGCGTTGAAGTGACAGGAGACCCAACTGGGGCCAACGTCCTGACTTTC
TRBD2 TRBJ2-1 TRBV20-1 15 many CSALPAGGVRNEQFF TGCAGTGCTCTCCCAGCGGGGGGGGTTAGGAATGAGCAGTTCTTC
TRBD1 TRBJ2-4 TRBV19 16 many CASSPGQGRAKNIQYF TGTGCCAGTAGTCCGGGACAGGGAAGAGCCAAAAACATTCAGTACTTC
- TRBJ1-1 TRBV25-1 14 - CASSEPGSRTEAFF TGTGCCAGCAGTGAACCAGGCAGTAGGACTGAAGCTTTCTTT
- TRBJ1-3 TRBV7-9 16 many CASSLAQAGSGNTIYF TGTGCCAGCAGCTTGGCCCAGGCCGGCTCTGGAAACACCATATATTTT
- TRBJ2-3 TRBV6-1 14 few CASSEAIGQGTQYF TGTGCCAGCAGTGAAGCGATTGGGCAGGGGACGCAGTATTTT
- TRBJ1-2 TRBV27 13 medium-sized CASRWGAAYGYTF TGTGCCAGCAGATGGGGGGCAGCCTATGGCTACACCTTC
- TRBJ1-1 TRBV18 12 many CASKRMNTEAFF TGTGCCAGCAAGCGAATGAACACTGAAGCTTTCTTT
- TRBJ2-4 TRBV28 17 many CASSSADRTLAKNIQYF TGTGCCAGCAGTTCAGCCGATCGGACGCTAGCCAAAAACATTCAGTACTTC
TRBD2 TRBJ2-3 TRBV9 17 - CASSPPPGAGAPDTQYF TGTGCCAGCAGCCCCCCCCCCGGAGCGGGAGCGCCAGATACGCAGTATTTT